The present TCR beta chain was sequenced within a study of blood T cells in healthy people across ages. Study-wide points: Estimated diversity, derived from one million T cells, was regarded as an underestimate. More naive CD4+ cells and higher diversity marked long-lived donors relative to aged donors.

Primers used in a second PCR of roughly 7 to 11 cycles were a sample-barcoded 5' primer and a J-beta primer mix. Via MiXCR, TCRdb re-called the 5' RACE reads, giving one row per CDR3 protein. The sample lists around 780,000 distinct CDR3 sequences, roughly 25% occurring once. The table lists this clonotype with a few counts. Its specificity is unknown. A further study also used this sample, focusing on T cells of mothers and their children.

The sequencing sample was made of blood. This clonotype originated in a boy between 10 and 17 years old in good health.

DNA of the CDR3: TGTGCCAGCAGCTCCCAGATAAACGGCAACTATGGCTACACCTTC. It codes for CASSSQINGNYGYTF. The V and J genes are TRBV7-9 and TRBJ1-2; no clear D gene. Germline V lookup: CDR1 SEHNR, CDR2 FQNEAQ (reference sequence). Trimming cost V 4 bases and J 2 bases, with 14 bases left between them. This CDR3 spans 15 amino acids.